The rows below give T cell receptor beta chains drawn from one sample of a study of control samples from healthy donors and cancer patients. The repertoire was sequenced with immunoSEQ multiplex PCR; TCRdb's copy has only in-frame clones and lacks some. The data contain 150,000 to 200,000 clones, about 90% of them singletons. Sequenced sample: blood. Every receptor here comes from a man aged 25-45 years in good health. The CDR3 runs from the conserved cysteine through the conserved F or W. The D gene is left open where the match is weak. Where a row states a size, it is once, few, many or the class of an expanded clone; other rows omit it.

len | d_gene | j_gene | v_gene | abundance | CDR3nt | CDR3aa
14 | NA | TRBJ2-7 | TRBV5-6 | NA | TGTGCCAGCAGCTTGGCCGGCTCGTCCTACGAGCAGTACTTC | CASSLAGSSYEQYF
20 | NA | TRBJ1-5 | TRBV19 | NA | TGTGCCAGTACCCCCGGGAGGGGGGACGGAGGATTCTATAGCAATCAGCCCCAGCATTTT | CASTPGRGDGGFYSNQPQHF
12 | TRBD1 | TRBJ2-3 | TRBV7-9 | NA | TGTGCCACCGGGACAGGCCTTAATACGCAGTATTTT | CATGTGLNTQYF
15 | TRBD1 | TRBJ2-1 | TRBV7-2 | NA | TGTGCCAGCAGCTTAATCGGGACAGGGTCTTTTGAGCAGTTCTTC | CASSLIGTGSFEQFF
14 | NA | TRBJ1-4 | TRBV27 | NA | TGTGCCAGCAAGGTTGTCCTGGGGGATGAAAAACTGTTTTTT | CASKVVLGDEKLFF
13 | TRBD1 | TRBJ2-7 | TRBV10-3 | NA | TGTGCCACCTCCGGGACAGGGCCCTACGAGCAGTACTTC | CATSGTGPYEQYF
13 | NA | TRBJ2-5 | TRBV7-9 | NA | TGTGCCAGCAGCCCAACGACTATGGAGACCCAGTACTTC | CASSPTTMETQYF
13 | NA | TRBJ2-7 | TRBV12-5 | once | TGTGCTAGTGTTGAGGGGCAGCAGTACGAGCAGTACTTC | CASVEGQQYEQYF
12 | TRBD1 | TRBJ1-1 | TRBV15 | NA | TGTGCCACCAGCGGGATACAGGGGGTTGCTTTCTTT | CATSGIQGVAFF
14 | TRBD2 | TRBJ2-3 | TRBV6-4 | NA | TGTGCCAGCAGTGCTAGCGGGGGGGCAGATACGCAGTATTTT | CASSASGGADTQYF
15 | NA | TRBJ2-1 | TRBV5-1 | once | TGCGCCAGCAGCTTGGAGGACAGCTCCTACAATGAGCAGTTCTTC | CASSLEDSSYNEQFF
15 | TRBD1 | TRBJ1-4 | TRBV28 | NA | TGTGCCAGCGAATCAGGGGGGCGCGATAATGAAAAACTGTTTTTT | CASESGGRDNEKLFF
12 | NA | TRBJ2-7 | TRBV7-9 | NA | TGTGCCAGCAGCAGACTAGTCTACGAGCAGTACTTC | CASSRLVYEQYF
15 | NA | TRBJ1-4 | TRBV28 | NA | TGTGCCAGTAAAAACTCCGGGACTGAGGGGGAAAAACTGTTTTTT | CASKNSGTEGEKLFF
16 | NA | TRBJ2-3 | TRBV6-1 | NA | TGTGCCAGCAGTGTACTAACAAGAAGCAACACAGATACGCAGTATTTT | CASSVLTRSNTDTQYF
13 | NA | TRBJ1-1 | TRBV5-5 | NA | TGTGCCAGCAGCTTGTTAAGCAGGAGTGAAGCTTTCTTT | CASSLLSRSEAFF
13 | NA | TRBJ2-7 | TRBV30 | once | TGTGCCAGGACGTCCTTAAACTCCTACGAGCAGTACTTC | CARTSLNSYEQYF
13 | NA | TRBJ2-7 | TRBV27 | NA | TGTGCCAGCAGTCAAATGGACGGCTACGAGCAGTACTTC | CASSQMDGYEQYF
14 | NA | TRBJ1-4 | TRBV7-9 | NA | TGTGCCAGCAGCCAGGACGGGCCGATTAAGGGACTGTTTTTT | CASSQDGPIKGLFF
17 | NA | TRBJ1-1 | TRBV7-3 | NA | TGTGCCAGCAGCCCAGGACAGTCGCCCTTTGGGGACACTGAAGCTTTCTTT | CASSPGQSPFGDTEAFF
15 | NA | TRBJ2-7 | TRBV4-2 | NA | TGTGCCAGCAGTAAGGTAGCCCCCGATGGAGACGAGCAGTACTTC | CASSKVAPDGDEQYF
14 | NA | TRBJ1-3 | TRBV19 | once | TGTGCCAGCTTGGACAGTCGCTCTGGAAACACCATATATTTT | CASLDSRSGNTIYF
15 | TRBD2 | TRBJ2-3 | TRBV3-1/TRBV3-2 | NA | TGTGCCAGCAGCCAAGCTAGCGGGAGGGCCAATACGCAGTATTTT | CASSQASGRANTQYF
13 | NA | TRBJ2-1 | TRBV6-5 | NA | TGTGCCAGCAGTTACGGTCGGTACAATGAGCAGTTCTTC | CASSYGRYNEQFF
15 | NA | TRBJ1-1 | TRBV2 | NA | TGTGCCAGCAGTCCTTGGAGGGGGAAAAACACTGAAGCTTTCTTT | CASSPWRGKNTEAFF
14 | TRBD1 | TRBJ1-3 | TRBV28 | NA | TGTGCCAGCAGTTTTAGCGGACAGGGGAACACCATATATTTT | CASSFSGQGNTIYF
14 | NA | TRBJ2-5 | TRBV5-1 | NA | TGCGCCAGCAGCCCAGGACAGTTTCAAGAGACCCAGTACTTC | CASSPGQFQETQYF
14 | NA | TRBJ2-7 | TRBV6-6 | NA | TGTGCCAGCAGTTTAGATCTGGCTTCCTACGAGCAGTACTTC | CASSLDLASYEQYF
16 | TRBD2 | TRBJ2-1 | TRBV6-1 | once | TGTGCCAGCAGTGAAACGGGACTAGCGGGATTTGATGAGCAGTTCTTC | CASSETGLAGFDEQFF
12 | NA | TRBJ1-1 | TRBV11-2 | NA | TGTGCCAGCAGCCGAGCAGTAGATGAAGCTTTCTTT | CASSRAVDEAFF
16 | NA | TRBJ2-6 | TRBV19 | NA | TGTGCCAGTAGGGCGGGACCGAACTCTGGGGCCAACGTCCTGACTTTC | CASRAGPNSGANVLTF
16 | NA | TRBJ1-6 | TRBV9 | few | TGTGCCAGCAGCCCACAGGTTCAGGGTAGGATTTCACCCCTCCACTTT | CASSPQVQGRISPLHF
15 | NA | TRBJ1-5 | TRBV4-2 | NA | TGTGCCAGCAGCCGAGCAGTGGATAGCAATCAGCCCCAGCATTTT | CASSRAVDSNQPQHF
14 | NA | TRBJ2-3 | TRBV30 | NA | TGTGCCTGGAGCCGCAGGGCCCACACAGATACGCAGTATTTT | CAWSRRAHTDTQYF
11 | NA | TRBJ1-1 | TRBV14 | NA | TGTGCCAGCAGCCGCGGCAGCGAACCTTTCTTT | CASSRGSEPFF
14 | NA | TRBJ2-2 | TRBV5-5 | NA | TGTGCCAGCAGGTTGACACCCGAGAGTGGGGTACTGTTTTTT | CASRLTPESGVLFF
15 | NA | TRBJ2-7 | TRBV6-5 | NA | TGTGCCAGCAGTTACTCGAGGGACGGGACCTACGAGCAGTACTTC | CASSYSRDGTYEQYF
14 | TRBD1 | TRBJ2-1 | TRBV11-3 | NA | TGTGCCAGCAGCCCCGGGACAGGATACAATGAGCAGTTCTTC | CASSPGTGYNEQFF
16 | NA | TRBJ2-7 | TRBV19 | NA | TGTGCCAGTAGTGCGCGGCTGGGACTGCAGCCTCGCGAGCAGTACTTC | CASSARLGLQPREQYF
13 | TRBD1 | TRBJ1-3 | TRBV29-1 | NA | TGCAGCGTTGGGGGGACAGCGGGAAACACCATATATTTT | CSVGGTAGNTIYF
14 | TRBD2 | TRBJ2-2 | TRBV10-3 | NA | TGTGCCATCAGCCAATCCCCGGGACTAGGGGAGCTGTTTTTT | CAISQSPGLGELFF
14 | NA | TRBJ2-7 | TRBV9 | NA | TGTGCCAGCAGCGTAGCTACGGAGAGGTACGAGCAGTACTTC | CASSVATERYEQYF
14 | TRBD1 | TRBJ1-2 | TRBV6-5 | NA | TGTGCCAGCAGGAGGGACAGGGGCGGCTATGGCTACACCTTC | CASRRDRGGYGYTF
15 | NA | TRBJ2-7 | TRBV4-1 | NA | TGCGCCAGCTCCCCCTCCGGGTTAAGCCACTACGAGCAGTACTTC | CASSPSGLSHYEQYF
16 | NA | TRBJ2-3 | TRBV11-2 | NA | TGTGCCAGCAGCCTCTCCCCCGGGACGGGATTTAATACGCAGTATTTT | CASSLSPGTGFNTQYF
14 | TRBD1 | TRBJ2-7 | TRBV19 | few | TGTGCCAGTAGTCTCGGACAGGGATCCTACGAGCAGTACTTC | CASSLGQGSYEQYF
16 | TRBD2 | TRBJ2-3 | TRBV3-1/TRBV3-2 | NA | TGTGCCAGCAGCCCCGGACTAGCGGGAGTCAAAGATACGCAGTATTTT | CASSPGLAGVKDTQYF
11 | NA | TRBJ1-1 | TRBV4-1 | NA | TGCGCCAGCAGTCACTACACTGAAGCTTTCTTT | CASSHYTEAFF
16 | TRBD2 | TRBJ2-3 | TRBV2 | NA | TGTGCCAGCACTCGGACTGGCGGGAGGGGCACAGATACGCAGTATTTT | CASTRTGGRGTDTQYF
16 | NA | TRBJ1-2 | TRBV27 | NA | TGTGCCAGCAGCTCTAGCCGGGGTATGGGTAACTATGGCTACACCTTC | CASSSSRGMGNYGYTF
12 | NA | TRBJ1-1 | TRBV12-3/TRBV12-4 | NA | TGTGCCAGCAGTTTATACGGGGGGGAAGCTTTCTTT | CASSLYGGEAFF
15 | TRBD1 | TRBJ2-2 | TRBV7-2 | NA | TGTGCCAGCAGTTTACAGGGGTCGAACACCGGGGAGCTGTTTTTT | CASSLQGSNTGELFF
15 | NA | TRBJ2-1 | TRBV7-3 | NA | TGTGCCAGCAGCTTAGGCGGGGGCCTCTGGAATGAGCAGTTCTTC | CASSLGGGLWNEQFF
13 | NA | TRBJ2-7 | TRBV28 | NA | TGTGCCAGCGCCCGGGACTCTGCCTACGAGCAGTACTTC | CASARDSAYEQYF
14 | TRBD2 | TRBJ2-7 | TRBV28 | NA | TGTGCCAGCAGTCCCTCGGGAGGTTCCTACGAGCAGTACTTC | CASSPSGGSYEQYF
16 | NA | TRBJ1-2 | TRBV3-1/TRBV3-2 | NA | TGTGCCAGCAGCCAAGATATGGTGCGCAGGGGTGGCGGCTACACCTTC | CASSQDMVRRGGGYTF